The sequence of this TCR beta chain was determined in a study of T-cell memory formation after mild COVID-19. MiXCR, applied by TCRdb to the 5' RACE reads, yields one record per CDR3 protein. The table lists 150,000 to 200,000 distinct CDR3 sequences, 25% to 40% of them singletons. This receptor was identified in an adult woman who had mild COVID-19 (a few samples of this study predate the infection). Cell type and time point are not known. The sequencing input was PBMCs or a T cell subset sorted from them (not recorded which).

CDR3: CSARDDGRGFSSPLHF. In nucleotides, the CDR3 is TGCAGTGCTAGAGACGACGGCAGGGGCTTTAGTTCACCCCTCCACTTT. This chain joins TRBV20-1 and TRBJ1-6; tentative D call: TRBD1 (6 bases). V dropped 0 bases and J dropped 9 bases, with 18 bases sitting between them. This CDR3 spans 16 amino acids. Germline V gives CDR1 DFQATT, CDR2 SNEGSKA (reference sequence).